The 17 T cell receptor beta chains below were found in one sample sequenced in a study of TIL therapy for anti-PD-1-resistant metastatic lung cancer. Stated time point: pre-treatment sample, taken before nivolumab and TIL therapy. Sequencing used immunoSEQ v3. Measured with immunoSEQ multiplex PCR; TCRdb has only the in-frame clones, and not every one. The sample has tens of thousands of clones, roughly 84% seen once. The specimen comprised blood, sampled at baseline. The receptor source for this set is a person aged 30 to 80 with non-small cell lung cancer.

This chain links TRBV30 with TRBJ2-7, with D possibly being TRBD2 (6 bases). CDR3 size: 12 residues. CDR1 is GTSNPN and CDR2 is SVGIG in the germline V gene (reference sequence). V lost 4 bases to trimming and J lost 4 bases, with 11 bases between them. This chain's CDR3 is CAWNRGSYEQYF. DNA of the CDR3: TGTGCCTGGAATCGGGGGTCATACGAGCAGTACTTC.

This chain links TRBV5-1 with TRBJ1-2; 8 nucleotides match TRBD1. The CDR3 runs 15 residues. Germline CDR1 is SGHRS and CDR2 is YFSETQ. With V trimmed by 3 bases and J by 2 bases, 6 bases remained unmatched. The CDR3 spells CASSSRDRRNYGYTF. In nucleotides, the CDR3 is TGCGCCAGCAGCTCCCGGGACAGGAGAAACTATGGCTACACCTTC.

The rearrangement uses TRBV28 and TRBJ1-1; D is uncertain. Germline V gene lookup returns CDR1 MDHEN and CDR2 SYDVKM. The CDR3 is made up of 17 amino acids. V was shortened by 4 bases and J by 2 bases, with 20 bases between the two germline ends. Here the CDR3 DNA reads TGTGCCAGCAGTTCCAGGACCATTTTGATACTTAACACTGAAGCTTTCTTT. It codes for CASSSRTILILNTEAFF.

The chain couples TRBV3-1 (or the pseudogene TRBV3-2) to TRBJ2-1; 15 nucleotides line up with TRBD2. The germline gives CDR1 LGHDT, CDR2 YNNKEL (reference sequence). The trim removed 5 bases at V and 8 bases at J, leaving 10 bases unmatched. CDR3 length: 17 residues. CDR3 loop: CASSSWTSGRAGDEQFF. In DNA form, the CDR3 reads TGTGCCAGCAGCTCCTGGACTAGCGGGAGGGCCGGTGATGAGCAGTTCTTC.

V gene TRBV19 combines with J gene TRBJ1-1; D is ambiguous. Trimming shortened V by 7 bases and J by 1 base, and 13 bases separated the two germline ends. The CDR3 extends over 14 amino acids. Germline CDR1 and CDR2: LNHDA and SQIVND (reference sequence). The CDR3 coding sequence is TGTGCCAGTACCCCAAGGCCGCCGAACACTGAAGCTTTCTTT. Translation: CASTPRPPNTEAFF.

The chain uses TRBV12-3 or TRBV12-4 and TRBJ1-1; D remains ambiguous. Trimming removed 0 bases from V and 3 bases from J, with 5 bases in between. The CDR3 loop spans 13 amino acids. CDR3: CASSLAGDTEAFF. The CDR3 coding sequence is TGTGCCAGCAGTTTAGCCGGGGACACTGAAGCTTTCTTT.

This rearrangement joins TRBV4-1 to TRBJ1-2; 9 bases are shared with TRBD1. CDR3 length equals 15 residues. V was clipped by 3 bases and J by 4 bases; unmatched bases: 6. Germline CDR1 MGHRA, CDR2 YSYEKL. The CDR3 nucleotides are TGCGCCAGCAGCCAGACACAGGGGGCCGGCTATGGCTACACCTTC. This translates into CASSQTQGAGYGYTF.

This chain joins TRBV12-3 or TRBV12-4 and TRBJ2-7; no firm D call. There are 12 residues in the CDR3. Trimming shortened V by 0 bases and J by 6 bases, and 6 bases separated the two germline ends. This CDR3 is CASSLARIEQYF. In DNA, the CDR3 is TGTGCCAGCAGTTTAGCGCGCATCGAGCAGTACTTC.

The gene calls are TRBV4-1 and TRBJ2-7, with 9 bases that match TRBD2. The CDR3 totals 17 residues. Germline values: CDR1 MGHRA, CDR2 YSYEKL. V was pared by 2 bases and J by 1 base, with 9 bases of the junction left unmatched. CDR3 sequence: CASSQYGWREGSYEQYF. The CDR3 nucleotides are TGCGCCAGCAGCCAATACGGGTGGCGGGAGGGTTCCTACGAGCAGTACTTC.

The V gene is TRBV7-9, the J gene TRBJ1-1, with D possibly being TRBD1 (5 bases). CDR1 is SEHNR and CDR2 is FQNEAQ in the germline V gene (reference sequence). Trimming shortened V by 1 base and J by 7 bases, and 19 bases separated the two germline ends. The CDR3 has 16 amino acids. The CDR3 bases are TGTGCCAGCAGCTTAGGGGGATCGGGGGGTACCCGTGAAGCTTTCTTT. Its translation: CASSLGGSGGTREAFF.

The chain employs TRBV18 and TRBJ2-7, with D possibly being TRBD1 (5 bases). CDR1 and CDR2 (germline): KGHSH, LQKENI. The V gene lost 6 bases and the J gene lost 0 bases, with 12 bases spanning the gap. This CDR3 has 14 amino acids. CDR3: CASSPTDSSYEQYF. The CDR3 region has the DNA TGTGCCAGCTCTCCCACAGACAGCTCCTACGAGCAGTACTTC.

The V and J genes are TRBV5-6 and TRBJ1-5; D not certain. Per germline, CDR1 SGHDT and CDR2 YYEEEE. The CDR3 runs to 18 residues. V was clipped by 4 bases and J by 1 base, with 21 bases between them. CDR3 DNA sequence: TGTGCCAGCAGCCTACAGAAGATCTCCCTTTCGAGCAATCAGCCCCAGCATTTT. This codes for CASSLQKISLSSNQPQHF.

The genes are TRBV11-1 and TRBJ1-2, with TRBD1 matching 9 bases. V was pared by 3 bases and J by 6 bases, with 5 bases of the junction left unmatched. CDR3 length: 14 amino acids. In germline, CDR1 is SGHAT, CDR2 FQDESV (reference sequence). The CDR3, as DNA: TGTGCCAGCAGCTTGGGACAGGGATTGGATGGCTACACCTTC. The encoded protein is CASSLGQGLDGYTF.

The count of this clone is one. The rearrangement uses TRBV9 and TRBJ2-1, with D perhaps being TRBD1 or TRBD2 (6 bases each). Germline V gene sequence: CDR1 SGDLS, CDR2 YYNGEE. The CDR3 length is 16 residues. V lost 4 bases to trimming and J lost 6 bases, with 20 bases between them. Written as DNA, the CDR3 is TGTGCCAGCAGCTCCGAGGGGGTAGCGGTAGGCAATGAGCAGTTCTTC. This translates into CASSSEGVAVGNEQFF.

The chain combines TRBV10-1 with TRBJ1-2; no clear D. Per the germline V gene, CDR1 is WNHNN and CDR2 is SYGVQD (reference sequence). V was pared by 3 bases and J by 3 bases, with 17 bases between. This CDR3 comprises 16 residues. The CDR3 sequence is CASSDLRRVPYYGYTF. In nucleotides, the CDR3 is TGCGCCAGCAGTGACCTTCGAAGGGTCCCCTACTATGGCTACACCTTC.

The CDR3 DNA follows: TGTGCCACCAACAGTTGGCGGGAGGGTAAGAATGAGCAGTTCTTC. This gives the protein CATNSWREGKNEQFF. The J gene is TRBJ2-1, the V gene TRBV19; 9 nucleotides align to TRBD2. Per the germline V gene, CDR1 is LNHDA and CDR2 is SQIVND (reference sequence). This CDR3 has 15 amino acids. V gave up 10 bases and J gave up 7 bases; unmatched junction bases: 14.

This clone was detected a few times. This sequence joins TRBV19 and TRBJ2-1, with 9 nucleotides matching TRBD1. Looked up from germline, CDR1 is LNHDA and CDR2 is SQIVND (reference sequence). The CDR3 has 14 amino acids. Trimming cost V 4 bases and J 3 bases; bases outside gene matches: 1. Written as DNA, the CDR3 is TGTGCCAGTAGTAAGGGACAGGGCTACAATGAGCAGTTCTTC. Translation: CASSKGQGYNEQFF.